The present entry profiles one TCR beta chain with its context. This specimen belongs to a study of shared clonotypes between healthy human individuals. Data came from immunoSEQ multiplex PCR; TCRdb stores just in-frame clones and leaves some out. The table shows 2 million to 2.5 million clones, with nearly 97% occurring only once. The CDR3 spans 17 residues. Germline CDR1 and CDR2: SGHRS and YFSETQ. V was cut by 0 bases and J by 0 bases, with 13 bases left in between. The material sequenced was naive CD4+ T cells sorted from blood. Subset defined: CD45RA+ positively selected. The gene calls are TRBV5-1 and TRBJ2-1; no definite D call. The TCR comes from a man younger than 30 in good health. For the CDR3, the DNA is TGCGCCAGCAGCTTGGGATTGAGCTACTCCTCCTACAATGAGCAGTTCTTC. This codes for CASSLGLSYSSYNEQFF.